One sample yielded the 20 T cell receptor beta chains listed below, sequenced in a study of high-grade serous ovarian cancer treatment subgroups. Assay: immunoSEQ multiplex PCR; the TCRdb copy retains only in-frame clones and omits some. The table shows fewer than 20,000 clones, with about 68% occurring only once. The tumor samples were collected prior to definitive surgery or chemotherapy. Sequenced material: tumor tissue. All receptors derive from a human donor with high-grade serous ovarian cancer.

The rearrangement joins TRBV19 to TRBJ2-1; D might be TRBD1 (7 bases). Trimming shortened V by 5 bases and J by 5 bases, and 16 bases separated the two germline ends. CDR1 is LNHDA, CDR2 SQIVND, per germline (reference sequence). The CDR3 extends over 15 amino acids. CDR3 coding DNA: TGTGCCAGTAGTCTCGGGGGCAGGGGGGACAATGAGCAGTTCTTC. It codes for CASSLGGRGDNEQFF.

This chain uses TRBV2 with TRBJ1-1, with D hard to call. This CDR3 is 12 amino acids long. Trimming took off 5 bases at V and 0 bases at J, with 4 bases between the two ends. The germline gives CDR1 SNHLY, CDR2 FYNNEI. The CDR3 here is CASSSMNTEAFF. CDR3 nucleotide sequence: TGTGCCAGCAGTTCCATGAACACTGAAGCTTTCTTT.

This chain connects TRBV6-1 to TRBJ1-1; D not certain. CDR1 is MNHNS and CDR2 is SASEGT in the germline V gene. This CDR3 is 13 amino acids long. V lost 4 bases, J lost 5 bases, and 11 bases lay in between. The CDR3 DNA reads as TGTGCCAGCAGTGTCGGGGTGGGGACTGAAGCTTTCTTT. Encoded protein: CASSVGVGTEAFF.

V gene TRBV27 combines with J gene TRBJ1-1; D possibly corresponds to TRBD1 (6 bases). This CDR3 has 15 amino acids. Germline values: CDR1 MNHEY, CDR2 SMNVEV (reference sequence). V was pared by 0 bases and J by 1 base, with 9 bases between. The CDR3 is CASSLSGGRNTEAFF. In DNA, the CDR3 is TGTGCCAGCAGTTTATCAGGGGGGAGGAACACTGAAGCTTTCTTT.

The chain carries TRBV21-1 and TRBJ2-1; no DNA check was done on the table's D call, TRBD1. TRBV21-1 is a documented pseudogene. This CDR3 contains 19 residues. CDR3 sequence reads: CASTPGRDRGSKAYNEQFF. CDR3 bases: TGTGCCAGCACCCCCGGGCGGGACAGGGGGAGTAAGGCCTACAATGAGCAGTTCTTC.

The chain has TRBV25-1 and TRBJ2-7, with 10 bases lining up with TRBD2. This CDR3 has 15 amino acids. Per germline, CDR1 MGHDK and CDR2 SYGVNS. The V gene end was trimmed by 1 base and the J gene end by 6 bases; junction bases not matched to a gene: 6. CDR3 DNA: TGTGCCAGCAGTGAATTTCGGATAGCGGGAGGCGAGCAGTACTTC. Protein sequence: CASSEFRIAGGEQYF.

This clone was counted a single time. The chain recombines TRBV4-3 with TRBJ1-2; possibly TRBD1 for D (6 bases). V dropped 4 bases and J dropped 6 bases, with 21 bases sitting between them. The CDR3 has 16 amino acids. Germline CDR1 and CDR2: LGHNA and YSLEER. For the CDR3, the DNA is TGCGCCAGCAGCCCCTACTCCCGGACAGCGCAGGATGGCTACACCTTC. Translated, it gives CASSPYSRTAQDGYTF.

The rearrangement joins TRBV6-5 to TRBJ2-3; TRBD2 might be the D (5 bases). CDR1 and CDR2 (germline): MNHEY, SVGAGI. This CDR3 spans 13 amino acids. V was trimmed by 6 bases and J by 1 base, leaving 8 bases between them. CDR3 DNA sequence: TGTGCCAGCAGCAAGCGGCGCACAGATACGCAGTATTTT. It yields the protein CASSKRRTDTQYF.

This sequence joins TRBV11-3 and TRBJ2-6; D remains ambiguous. The CDR3 sequence is 14 residues long. CDR1 is SGHNT and CDR2 is YENEEA in the germline V gene. With 7 bases removed from V and 4 bases from J, the gap between germline ends came to 11 bases. In DNA form, the CDR3 reads TGTGCCAGCACGGACCCAGGAGGGGCCAACGTCCTGACTTTC. This encodes CASTDPGGANVLTF.

This clone was counted a few times. The V call is TRBV7-8, the J call TRBJ2-7; TRBD2 aligns across 9 bases. Germline V gene lookup returns CDR1 SGHVS and CDR2 FQNEAQ. J gave up 7 bases and V 3 bases, and 4 bases lay outside the gene matches. The CDR3 sequence is 13 residues long. CDR3 protein: CASSLAGGPEQYF. The CDR3 DNA sequence: TGTGCCAGCAGCTTGGCGGGAGGGCCGGAGCAGTACTTC.

In this sample, this clone turned up a few times. This chain joins TRBV2 and TRBJ1-2; D gene unclear. Trimming took 3 bases from V and 4 from J, leaving 0 bases between them. Germline-derived CDR1 and CDR2 are SNHLY and FYNNEI. CDR3 size: 10 residues. CDR3 sequence: CASSDYGYTF. CDR3 DNA sequence: TGTGCCAGCAGTGACTATGGCTACACCTTC. Combining the CDR3 with reference TRBV2 and TRBJ1-2 gives the whole variable domain EPEVTQTPSHQVTQMGQEVILRCVPISNHLYFYWYRQILGQKVEFLVSFYNNEISEKSEIFDDQFSVERPDGSNFTLKIRSTKLEDSAMYFCASSDYGYTFGSGTRLTVV.

This chain links TRBV18 with TRBJ2-1, with 9 bases matching TRBD2. The trim removed 3 bases at V and 6 bases at J, leaving 21 bases unmatched. This CDR3 is built from 20 residues. Germline V CDR1 and CDR2: KGHSH, LQKENI. In DNA, the CDR3 is TGTGCCAGCTCACCCCCGGTGGGGCAACCGGGACTAGCCCTCTCCAATGAGCAGTTCTTC. Encoded protein: CASSPPVGQPGLALSNEQFF.

CDR3 bases: TGTGCCAGCAGCCAAGCTAGGGGGGGTGCTAATGAAAAACTGTTTTTT. It yields the protein CASSQARGGANEKLFF. This sequence joins TRBV4-2 and TRBJ1-4, with D possibly TRBD1 on 6 matching bases. The CDR3 has 16 residues. Trimming left V 1 base short and J 3 bases short, with 12 bases between. Germline CDR1 LGHNA, CDR2 YNFKEQ.

V gene TRBV7-2 combines with J gene TRBJ2-1; 9 bases fit TRBD2. CDR1 SGHTA and CDR2 FQGNSA come from the germline V gene. Losses at the gene ends were 1 base for V and 0 bases for J; bases not matched to a gene: 1. This CDR3 spans 16 amino acids. CDR3 loop: CASSLDSGSSYNEQFF. CDR3 coding DNA: TGTGCCAGCAGCTTAGATAGCGGGAGCTCCTACAATGAGCAGTTCTTC.

This clone was seen only a few times. CDR3 DNA: TGCAGCGTTGAGTTCGAAGGGATATTTACCTACAATGAGCAGTTCTTC. It codes for CSVEFEGIFTYNEQFF. This chain joins TRBV29-1 and TRBJ2-1; D unresolved. Germline V gene lookup returns CDR1 SQVTM and CDR2 ANQGSEA. The CDR3 spans 16 residues. V was trimmed by 3 bases and J by 2 bases, leaving 17 bases between them.

This clone showed up just once. This chain links TRBV28 with TRBJ2-7; 10 nucleotides align to TRBD1. The ends lost 8 bases at V and 3 bases at J; junction bases unmatched: 7. Germline lookup yields CDR1 MDHEN and CDR2 SYDVKM. The CDR3 runs to 14 residues. The CDR3 DNA reads TGTGCCAGCGGGACCGGGACAGGGGTCTACGAGCAGTACTTC. It translates to CASGTGTGVYEQYF.

The V and J genes are TRBV7-9 and TRBJ1-2; 10 nucleotides align to TRBD1. This CDR3 is built from 15 residues. J gave up 6 bases and V 5 bases, and 9 bases lay outside the gene matches. Germline V gene lookup returns CDR1 SEHNR and CDR2 FQNEAQ (reference sequence). CDR3 sequence reads: CASSTPGQGTDGYTF. CDR3 DNA: TGTGCCAGCAGCACTCCGGGACAGGGGACTGATGGCTACACCTTC.

This clone was recorded once. V and J are TRBV18 and TRBJ2-1, with 13 bases lining up with TRBD2. CDR1 and CDR2 from the germline V gene are KGHSH and LQKENI. J lost 7 bases, V lost 3 bases, and 12 bases had no gene match. The CDR3 is 18 amino acids. CDR3 in amino acids: CASSPLASTSGRKNEQFF. The CDR3 coding sequence is TGTGCCAGCTCACCGTTGGCTTCGACTAGCGGGAGGAAGAATGAGCAGTTCTTC.

Written as DNA, the CDR3 is TGTGCCAGCAGCCCGCGCAGTCTCCTCGGGAACATTCAGTACTTC. It specifies CASSPRSLLGNIQYF. The rearrangement links TRBV7-9 to TRBJ2-4; D ambiguous. Germline lookup yields CDR1 SEHNR and CDR2 FQNEAQ (reference sequence). This CDR3 has 15 residues. The V end lost 5 bases, the J end lost 7 bases, and 18 bases lay between the germline ends.

The chain employs TRBV11-1 and TRBJ1-4; 7 bases agree with TRBD1. The junction had 6 bases not matched to a gene; V was cut back by 5 bases and J by 0 bases. CDR3 length: 16 amino acids. The germline V gene encodes CDR1 SGHAT and CDR2 FQDESV (reference sequence). CDR3 coding DNA: TGTGCCAGCAGCGCCCGACAGGGTACAACTAATGAAAAACTGTTTTTT. Translation: CASSARQGTTNEKLFF.